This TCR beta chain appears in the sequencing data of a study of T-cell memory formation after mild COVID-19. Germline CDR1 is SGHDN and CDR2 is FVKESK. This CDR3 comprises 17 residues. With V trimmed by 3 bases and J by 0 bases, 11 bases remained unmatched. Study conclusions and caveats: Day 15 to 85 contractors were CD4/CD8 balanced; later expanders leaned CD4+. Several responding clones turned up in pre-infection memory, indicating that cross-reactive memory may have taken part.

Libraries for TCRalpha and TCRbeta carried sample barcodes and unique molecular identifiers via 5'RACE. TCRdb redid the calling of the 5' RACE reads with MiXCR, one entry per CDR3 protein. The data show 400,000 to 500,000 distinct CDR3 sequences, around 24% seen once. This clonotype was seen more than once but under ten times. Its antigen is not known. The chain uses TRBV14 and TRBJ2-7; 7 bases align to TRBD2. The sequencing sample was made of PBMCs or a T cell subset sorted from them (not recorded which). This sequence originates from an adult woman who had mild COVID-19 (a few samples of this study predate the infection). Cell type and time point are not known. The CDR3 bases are TGTGCCAGCAGCCAGGCCCCTAGCGGAGTCTTCTCCTACGAGCAGTACTTC. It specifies CASSQAPSGVFSYEQYF.